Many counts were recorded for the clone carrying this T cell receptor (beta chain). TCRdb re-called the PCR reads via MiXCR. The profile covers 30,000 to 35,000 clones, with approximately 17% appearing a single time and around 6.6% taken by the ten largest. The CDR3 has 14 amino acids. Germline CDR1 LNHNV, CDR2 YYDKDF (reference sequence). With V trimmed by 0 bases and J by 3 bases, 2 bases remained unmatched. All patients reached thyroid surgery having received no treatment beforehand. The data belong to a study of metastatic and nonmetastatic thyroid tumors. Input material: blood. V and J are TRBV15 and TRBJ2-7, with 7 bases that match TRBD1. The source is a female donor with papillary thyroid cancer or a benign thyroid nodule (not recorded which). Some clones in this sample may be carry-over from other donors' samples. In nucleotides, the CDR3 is TGTGCCACCAGCAGAGAAACAGGGGACTACGAGCAGTACTTC. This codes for CATSRETGDYEQYF.